These T cell receptor beta chains were read from a single sample in a study of blood T cell repertoires in COVID-19. Measured with immunoSEQ multiplex PCR; TCRdb has only the in-frame clones, and not every one. In the table there are around 500,000 clones, 70% to 90% of which are singletons. The sequencing input was peripheral blood. These receptors originate from a human donor in a cohort sampled during active COVID-19. Each CDR3 is given with its conserved first and last residue. Fields, in order: D gene, V gene, J gene, clone size, CDR3 protein, CDR3 DNA. A D gene is named only where the DNA matches it firmly. Expanded clones are given a class, and other clones once, few, many or no size at all.

d_gene: NA; v_gene: TRBV7-8; j_gene: TRBJ2-7; abundance: NA; CDR3aa: CASSLGSYEQYF; CDR3nt: TGTGCCAGCAGCTTAGGGAGCTACGAGCAGTACTTC
d_gene: NA; v_gene: TRBV3-1/TRBV3-2; j_gene: TRBJ2-7; abundance: NA; CDR3aa: CASSPEEDSTLGEQYF; CDR3nt: TGTGCCAGCAGCCCCGAAGAGGACAGTACCCTGGGCGAGCAGTACTTC
d_gene: TRBD1; v_gene: TRBV29-1; j_gene: TRBJ1-2; abundance: NA; CDR3aa: CSVEGGQGDGYTF; CDR3nt: TGCAGCGTTGAAGGGGGACAGGGTGACGGCTACACCTTC
d_gene: NA; v_gene: TRBV9; j_gene: TRBJ2-5; abundance: NA; CDR3aa: CASSPRTNQETQYF; CDR3nt: TGTGCCAGCAGCCCACGGACAAACCAAGAGACCCAGTACTTC
d_gene: NA; v_gene: TRBV15; j_gene: TRBJ1-5; abundance: NA; CDR3aa: CATSSERTDVDQPQHF; CDR3nt: TGTGCCACCAGCAGTGAACGGACAGACGTGGATCAGCCCCAGCATTTT
d_gene: TRBD2; v_gene: TRBV5-1; j_gene: TRBJ2-7; abundance: NA; CDR3aa: CASRSSGNYEQYF; CDR3nt: TGCGCCAGCAGGTCTAGCGGGAACTACGAGCAGTACTTC
d_gene: TRBD2; v_gene: TRBV27; j_gene: TRBJ2-7; abundance: NA; CDR3aa: CASSLSGRAYEQYF; CDR3nt: TGTGCCAGCAGTCTTAGCGGGAGGGCCTACGAGCAGTACTTC
d_gene: TRBD2; v_gene: TRBV5-1; j_gene: TRBJ2-5; abundance: NA; CDR3aa: CASSLGGSGRGQETQYF; CDR3nt: TGCGCCAGCAGCTTGGGGGGTAGCGGGAGAGGACAAGAGACCCAGTACTTC
d_gene: TRBD1; v_gene: TRBV28; j_gene: TRBJ1-3; abundance: NA; CDR3aa: CASSLQGVRSGNTIYF; CDR3nt: TGTGCCAGCAGTCTCCAGGGGGTCCGCTCTGGAAACACCATATATTTT
d_gene: TRBD1; v_gene: TRBV2; j_gene: TRBJ2-2; abundance: few; CDR3aa: CASSEGQGAPGELFF; CDR3nt: TGTGCCAGCAGTGAAGGACAGGGGGCGCCCGGGGAGCTGTTTTTT
d_gene: NA; v_gene: TRBV28; j_gene: TRBJ2-7; abundance: few; CDR3aa: CASTRTSYEQYF; CDR3nt: TGTGCCAGCACCAGAACCTCCTACGAGCAGTACTTC
d_gene: NA; v_gene: TRBV29-1; j_gene: TRBJ2-2; abundance: NA; CDR3aa: CSVAENTGELFF; CDR3nt: TGCAGCGTAGCGGAGAACACCGGGGAGCTGTTTTTT
d_gene: NA; v_gene: TRBV7-2; j_gene: TRBJ1-1; abundance: NA; CDR3aa: CASSLRIGENTEAFF; CDR3nt: TGTGCCAGCAGCTTAAGGATCGGGGAAAACACTGAAGCTTTCTTT
d_gene: TRBD1; v_gene: TRBV5-1; j_gene: TRBJ2-1; abundance: NA; CDR3aa: CASSRTGIGEQFF; CDR3nt: TGCGCCAGCAGCAGGACAGGGATCGGTGAGCAGTTCTTC
d_gene: TRBD2; v_gene: TRBV3-1/TRBV3-2; j_gene: TRBJ2-7; abundance: once; CDR3aa: CASSQVGLPLEQYF; CDR3nt: TGTGCCAGCAGCCAAGTGGGACTACCCCTCGAGCAGTACTTC
d_gene: NA; v_gene: TRBV28; j_gene: TRBJ2-7; abundance: NA; CDR3aa: CASSSGSSYEQYF; CDR3nt: TGTGCCAGCTCGAGCGGTAGCTCCTACGAGCAGTACTTC
d_gene: NA; v_gene: TRBV19; j_gene: TRBJ1-2; abundance: NA; CDR3aa: CASTRIFFSRDYGYTF; CDR3nt: TGTGCCAGTACCCGAATATTTTTCTCTCGGGACTATGGCTACACCTTC
d_gene: NA; v_gene: TRBV19; j_gene: TRBJ2-3; abundance: NA; CDR3aa: CASSIRSGTATDTQYF; CDR3nt: TGTGCCAGTAGTATAAGGAGCGGCACTGCCACAGATACGCAGTATTTT
d_gene: TRBD1; v_gene: TRBV5-1; j_gene: TRBJ2-2; abundance: NA; CDR3aa: CASSPNRGRNTGELFF; CDR3nt: TGCGCCAGCAGCCCGAACAGGGGGCGGAACACCGGGGAGCTGTTTTTT
d_gene: NA; v_gene: TRBV27; j_gene: TRBJ2-3; abundance: NA; CDR3aa: CASRPGSGFPEISTDTQYF; CDR3nt: TGTGCCAGCCGTCCGGGAAGCGGGTTTCCAGAAATTAGCACAGATACGCAGTATTTT
d_gene: TRBD2; v_gene: TRBV13; j_gene: TRBJ2-7; abundance: NA; CDR3aa: CASSFTSGSYEQYF; CDR3nt: TGTGCCAGCAGCTTTACTAGCGGGAGCTACGAGCAGTACTTC
d_gene: NA; v_gene: TRBV7-3; j_gene: TRBJ2-3; abundance: NA; CDR3aa: CASSVQAGSTDTQYF; CDR3nt: TGTGCCAGCAGCGTTCAAGCGGGTTCCACAGATACGCAGTATTTT
d_gene: TRBD2; v_gene: TRBV19; j_gene: TRBJ2-1; abundance: NA; CDR3aa: CASRPGGGHYNEQFF; CDR3nt: TGTGCCAGTAGGCCGGGCGGGGGGCACTACAATGAGCAGTTCTTC
d_gene: NA; v_gene: TRBV27; j_gene: TRBJ1-1; abundance: once; CDR3aa: CASSLLTGTNTEAFF; CDR3nt: TGTGCCAGCAGTTTGCTTACAGGGACGAACACTGAAGCTTTCTTT
d_gene: NA; v_gene: TRBV6-5; j_gene: TRBJ1-3; abundance: NA; CDR3aa: CASRGLGNTIYF; CDR3nt: TGTGCCAGCAGGGGACTCGGAAACACCATATATTTT
d_gene: TRBD2; v_gene: TRBV5-1; j_gene: TRBJ2-3; abundance: NA; CDR3aa: CASSPGLAGGRGDTQYF; CDR3nt: TGCGCCAGCAGCCCCGGACTAGCGGGAGGGCGTGGAGATACGCAGTATTTT
d_gene: TRBD1; v_gene: TRBV30; j_gene: TRBJ1-5; abundance: NA; CDR3aa: CAWSAGTGEVQPQHF; CDR3nt: TGTGCCTGGAGTGCAGGGACAGGGGAAGTTCAGCCCCAGCATTTT
d_gene: TRBD1; v_gene: TRBV4-1; j_gene: TRBJ1-4; abundance: NA; CDR3aa: CASSSGSGTGNEKLFF; CDR3nt: TGCGCCAGCAGCTCAGGATCCGGGACAGGGAATGAAAAACTGTTTTTT
d_gene: NA; v_gene: TRBV2; j_gene: TRBJ2-1; abundance: NA; CDR3aa: CASSEGTVNEQFF; CDR3nt: TGTGCCAGCAGTGAAGGGACAGTCAATGAGCAGTTCTTC
d_gene: TRBD2; v_gene: TRBV7-2; j_gene: TRBJ2-3; abundance: NA; CDR3aa: CASTLAAYTDTQYF; CDR3nt: TGTGCCAGCACACTAGCGGCTTACACAGATACGCAGTATTTT
d_gene: TRBD2; v_gene: TRBV2; j_gene: TRBJ2-3; abundance: NA; CDR3aa: CARRTSATDTQYF; CDR3nt: TGTGCCAGGAGGACTAGCGCGACAGATACGCAGTATTTT
d_gene: TRBD1; v_gene: TRBV27; j_gene: TRBJ1-2; abundance: NA; CDR3aa: CASKRTGGYGYTF; CDR3nt: TGTGCCAGCAAGCGAACAGGGGGCTATGGCTACACCTTC
d_gene: TRBD2; v_gene: TRBV5-1; j_gene: TRBJ2-5; abundance: NA; CDR3aa: CASSWGLAHIQETQYF; CDR3nt: TGCGCCAGCAGCTGGGGACTAGCGCATATCCAAGAGACCCAGTACTTC
d_gene: NA; v_gene: TRBV11-3; j_gene: TRBJ2-1; abundance: NA; CDR3aa: CASSFFYGQGGLENEQFF; CDR3nt: TGTGCCAGCAGCTTTTTCTACGGACAGGGAGGGTTGGAGAATGAGCAGTTCTTC
d_gene: NA; v_gene: TRBV7-2; j_gene: TRBJ1-1; abundance: NA; CDR3aa: CASSLEPGANTEAFF; CDR3nt: TGTGCCAGCAGCTTAGAGCCAGGGGCGAACACTGAAGCTTTCTTT
d_gene: NA; v_gene: TRBV7-2; j_gene: TRBJ1-2; abundance: NA; CDR3aa: CASSLQGTDYGYTF; CDR3nt: TGTGCCAGCAGCTTGCAGGGGACGGACTATGGCTACACCTTC
d_gene: NA; v_gene: TRBV19; j_gene: TRBJ2-7; abundance: NA; CDR3aa: CASSLRGGPYEQYF; CDR3nt: TGTGCCAGTAGCCTTCGTGGTGGCCCCTACGAGCAGTACTTC
d_gene: NA; v_gene: TRBV5-1; j_gene: TRBJ2-2; abundance: NA; CDR3aa: CATGLGAANTGELFF; CDR3nt: TGCGCCACCGGATTAGGGGCCGCGAACACCGGGGAGCTGTTTTTT
d_gene: NA; v_gene: TRBV7-2; j_gene: TRBJ2-2; abundance: NA; CDR3aa: CASLGGRRHGELFF; CDR3nt: TGTGCCAGTCTCGGCGGAAGGAGGCACGGGGAGCTGTTTTTT
d_gene: TRBD1; v_gene: TRBV28; j_gene: TRBJ2-3; abundance: NA; CDR3aa: CASSSPDRDTQYF; CDR3nt: TGTGCCAGCAGTTCGCCGGACAGGGATACGCAGTATTTT
d_gene: TRBD1; v_gene: TRBV28; j_gene: TRBJ1-4; abundance: NA; CDR3aa: CASSLFPGQGRWEKLFF; CDR3nt: TGTGCCAGCAGTTTATTCCCCGGACAGGGACGTTGGGAAAAACTGTTTTTT
d_gene: TRBD1; v_gene: TRBV19; j_gene: TRBJ1-1; abundance: NA; CDR3aa: CASSERDRGGNNEAFF; CDR3nt: TGTGCCAGTAGCGAAAGGGACAGGGGAGGGAATAATGAAGCTTTCTTT
d_gene: NA; v_gene: TRBV5-6; j_gene: TRBJ2-7; abundance: NA; CDR3aa: CASSLGQAITYEQYF; CDR3nt: TGTGCCAGCAGCTTGGGTCAGGCGATCACCTACGAGCAGTACTTC
d_gene: NA; v_gene: TRBV11-2; j_gene: TRBJ1-2; abundance: NA; CDR3aa: CASSPTLNYGYTF; CDR3nt: TGTGCCAGCAGCCCGACTTTGAACTATGGCTACACCTTC
d_gene: TRBD2; v_gene: TRBV11-2; j_gene: TRBJ2-3; abundance: NA; CDR3aa: CASSLGSGYSTDTQYF; CDR3nt: TGTGCCAGCAGCCTTGGTAGCGGGTATAGCACAGATACGCAGTATTTT